One and the same sample provided the 13 T cell receptor beta chains below, sequenced in a study of identical twins. TCRdb fed the 5' RACE reads into MiXCR, producing one record per CDR3 protein. The sample includes about 570,000 distinct CDR3 sequences, roughly 9.5% of them seen just once. The sample also formed part of further work on yellow fever vaccine responses in identical twins.

The sequencing sample was made of PBMCs. These receptors came from a woman younger than 35 in good health.

The chain joins TRBV5-1 to TRBJ1-2; maybe TRBD1 (5 bases). Germline-derived CDR1 and CDR2 are SGHRS and YFSETQ. CDR3 length: 12 residues. V was cut by 5 bases and J by 8 bases, with 13 bases left in between. DNA for the CDR3: TGCGCCAGCAGATTAACAGGTTCCGGCTACACCTTC. As protein: CASRLTGSGYTF.

This chain uses TRBV7-2 with TRBJ2-7; possibly TRBD2 for D (6 bases). The CDR3 loop spans 11 amino acids. Germline loops: CDR1 SGHTA, CDR2 FQGNSA. V was cut by 4 bases and J by 7 bases, with 8 bases left in between. CDR3 coding DNA: TGTGCCAGCAGCTCGGGGAGGGAGCAGTACTTC. It codes for CASSSGREQYF.

CDR3 sequence reads: CASSVAGGPTDEQFF. The CDR3 DNA reads TGTGCCAGCAGCGTAGCGGGGGGGCCGACTGATGAGCAGTTCTTC. This chain joins TRBV9 and TRBJ2-1, with 8 positions matching TRBD2. CDR3 length: 15 residues. Losses at the gene ends were 0 bases for V and 8 bases for J; bases not matched to a gene: 7. The germline V gene encodes CDR1 SGDLS and CDR2 YYNGEE.

This clonotype was picked up a small number of times. The chain combines TRBV28 with TRBJ2-7; 8 bases are shared with TRBD1. The J segment lost 2 bases and the V segment lost 8 bases, leaving 8 bases of the junction unmatched. The CDR3 length is 14 residues. CDR1 is MDHEN and CDR2 is SYDVKM in the germline V gene. CDR3 coding DNA: TGTGCCAGCGCCTCTCCGGGACAGGCCTACGAGCAGTACTTC. Protein product: CASASPGQAYEQYF.

V and J are TRBV6-1 and TRBJ2-2; tentatively, D is TRBD2 (5 bases). The CDR3 is 16 residues long. Trimming cost V 2 bases and J 0 bases, with 10 bases left between them. Germline V gene sequence: CDR1 MNHNS, CDR2 SASEGT. CDR3 nucleotides: TGTGCCAGCAGTGAACCTAGCCCCGCGAACACCGGGGAGCTGTTTTTT. Translating gives CASSEPSPANTGELFF.

The chain is built from TRBV18 and TRBJ2-1; 8 nucleotides line up with TRBD1. The ends lost 3 bases at V and 3 bases at J; junction bases unmatched: 7. The germline gives CDR1 KGHSH, CDR2 LQKENI. The CDR3 runs to 16 residues. CDR3 loop: CASSPFGTGDYNEQFF. CDR3 nucleotide sequence: TGTGCCAGCTCACCCTTCGGGACAGGAGACTACAATGAGCAGTTCTTC.

Comments on this clonotype: The junction departs from the called germline gene at one end, perhaps through a read error. The chain employs TRBV7-2 and TRBJ1-4; TRBD1 matches 9 bases. Germline CDR1 SGHTA, CDR2 FQGNSA. This CDR3 is built from 13 residues. DNA for the CDR3: TGTGCCAGCAGCTTAACCGCGGGACAGGGAGTTCAGTTT. Protein: CASSLTAGQGVQF. The full variable domain, rest sourced from reference TRBV7-2 and TRBJ1-4, is GAGVSQSPSNKVTEKGKDVELRCDPISGHTALYWYRQSLGQGLEFLIYFQGNSAPDKSGLPSDRFSAERTGGSVSTLTIQRTQQEDSAVYLCASSLTAGQGVQFGSGTQLSVL.

V is TRBV6-2 or TRBV6-3 and J is TRBJ2-1; D gene uncertain. CDR3 length equals 12 residues. Trimming removed 6 bases at V and 4 bases at J, with 7 bases between. Germline-derived CDR1 and CDR2 are MNHEY and SVGEGT. The CDR3: CASRSEYNEQFF. The CDR3, as DNA: TGTGCCAGCAGAAGCGAATACAATGAGCAGTTCTTC.

The rearrangement joins TRBV3-1 to TRBJ2-3; D unresolved. Trimming took off 0 bases at V and 0 bases at J, with 7 bases between the two ends. The CDR3 runs to 15 residues. The germline V gene has CDR1 LGHDT and CDR2 YNNKEL (reference sequence). The chain's CDR3 is CASSQDPRSTDTQYF. The CDR3 nucleotides are TGTGCCAGCAGCCAAGATCCGAGGAGCACAGATACGCAGTATTTT.

The chain uses TRBV20-1 and TRBJ1-6; TRBD1 matches 8 bases. Trimming took 1 base from V and 10 from J; bases not matched to a gene: 9. Germline V gene lookup returns CDR1 DFQATT and CDR2 SNEGSKA (reference sequence). The CDR3 sequence is 15 residues long. CDR3 in amino acids: CSARGNDRGYSPLHF. The CDR3 coding sequence is TGCAGTGCTAGAGGAAACGACAGGGGTTACTCACCCCTCCACTTT.

The J gene is TRBJ2-1, the V gene TRBV4-2; no definite D call. Trimming removed 1 base at V and 9 bases at J, with 4 bases between. In germline, CDR1 is LGHNA, CDR2 YNFKEQ. The CDR3 contains 11 residues. Here the CDR3 reads CASSQGIEQFF. As DNA, the CDR3 is TGTGCCAGCAGCCAAGGTATTGAGCAGTTCTTC.

This clonotype was observed a handful of times. The J gene is TRBJ2-7, the V gene TRBV7-2; D gene unclear. Germline V gives CDR1 SGHTA, CDR2 FQGNSA. The V and J ends lost 6 bases and 5 bases respectively, with 14 bases between them. The CDR3 covers 13 residues. CDR3 nucleotides: TGTGCCAGCAGTCCCCCAAGTTACGACGAGCAGTACTTC. Its protein is CASSPPSYDEQYF.

J is TRBJ1-2 and V is TRBV2; D may be TRBD1 (5 bases). Per the germline V gene, CDR1 is SNHLY and CDR2 is FYNNEI. The germline V and J ends were trimmed by 9 bases and 4 bases, with 15 bases remaining between them. There are 13 residues in the CDR3. The CDR3 DNA follows: TGTGCCAGAGCAGAGGCTGGGGGCTATGGCTACACCTTC. It specifies CARAEAGGYGYTF.